This T cell receptor (beta chain) was recovered during a study of T cells in localized non-small cell lung cancer. Points from the study as a whole: Longer overall survival associated with higher blood T cell density; shorter survival with higher adjacent-lung clonality. Clonality peaked in uninvolved adjacent lung rather than tumor. Appearing in adjacent lung were a median roughly 60 of the top 100 tumor clones. Analysis by sequencing included only one tumor region, so heterogeneity remains possible.

About this clone: The antigen remains unidentified.

The method was immunoSEQ multiplex PCR; TCRdb's version includes in-frame clones alone and lacks a portion of them. The table has some 56,000 clones, roughly 90% seen once. The CDR3 is 14 residues long. V shed 1 base and J shed 0 bases, with 6 bases lying between them. Germline V gives CDR1 SGHDN, CDR2 FVKESK. This clonotype was sampled from a woman aged 40-70 years with stage I lung adenocarcinoma. The rearrangement links TRBV14 to TRBJ1-1; D not resolved. This material consisted of peripheral blood, taken before any cancer treatment. The CDR3 is CASSQGAMNTEAFF. DNA of the CDR3: TGTGCCAGCAGCCAAGGGGCCATGAACACTGAAGCTTTCTTT.